The 21 T cell receptor beta chains in this list originate from one sample, sequenced in a study of post-analysis software for immune sequencing data. Points from the study as a whole: The five TRBV segments detected at higher frequency in patients than in controls included TRBV5-6, TRBV5-1 and TRBV20-1.

The library was made from cDNA and included unique molecular identifiers. TCRdb reprocessed the PCR reads with MiXCR, giving one entry per CDR3 protein. The sample shows fewer than 850,000 distinct CDR3 sequences, about 43% of them seen only once. No antigen is known for these receptors. What was sequenced was blood. All receptors come from a girl aged 5-17 years with multiple sclerosis.

J is TRBJ2-2 and V is TRBV5-1, with unresolved D. In germline, CDR1 is SGHRS, CDR2 YFSETQ. The germline V and J ends were trimmed by 8 bases and 4 bases, with 18 bases remaining between them. The CDR3 covers 15 residues. The CDR3 reads CASHAGRPRTGELFF. Written as DNA, the CDR3 is TGCGCCAGTCACGCTGGGCGGCCCCGCACCGGGGAGCTGTTTTTT.

V usage is TRBV5-1 and J usage is TRBJ1-4; 9 bases match TRBD1. This CDR3 is built from 13 residues. The J segment lost 12 bases and the V segment lost 0 bases, leaving 3 bases of the junction unmatched. Germline values: CDR1 SGHRS, CDR2 YFSETQ. The CDR3: CASSLVGQGELFF. The CDR3 bases are TGCGCCAGCAGCTTGGTGGGACAGGGAGAACTGTTTTTT.

V usage is TRBV7-3 and J usage is TRBJ2-1; TRBD1 matches at 10 bases. Losses at the gene ends were 3 bases for V and 9 bases for J; bases not matched to a gene: 5. The CDR3 totals 14 residues. The V gene's germline CDR1 is SGHTA and CDR2 FQGTGA. The CDR3 loop is CASSLGQGFGEQFF. The CDR3 coding sequence is TGTGCCAGCAGCTTGGGACAGGGGTTTGGTGAGCAGTTCTTC. Filled out from reference TRBV7-3 and TRBJ2-1, the complete variable domain reads GAGVSQTPSNKVTEKGKYVELRCDPISGHTALYWYRQSLGQGPEFLIYFQGTGAADDSGLPNDRFFAVRPEGSVSTLKIQRTERGDSAVYLCASSLGQGFGEQFFGPGTRLTVL.

This clonotype was picked up one time. One junction end disagrees with the germline gene, perhaps due to a read error. The genes are TRBV15 and TRBJ1-1; TRBD1 matches 8 bases. The length of the CDR3 is 14 residues. Germline loops: CDR1 LNHNV, CDR2 YYDKDF (reference sequence). The CDR3: CATGRDRGGTEAFF. In DNA form, the CDR3 reads TGTGCCACCGGCAGAGACAGGGGTGGGACTGAAGCTTTCTTT.

This clonotype was seen a handful of times. The chain carries TRBV27 and TRBJ1-4; the D is unclear. The germline V gene has CDR1 MNHEY and CDR2 SMNVEV (reference sequence). This CDR3 comprises 14 residues. V gave up 8 bases and J gave up 0 bases, with 10 bases separating them. CDR3 nucleotide sequence: TGTGCCAGCGGACCCGACGCAACTAATGAAAAACTGTTTTTT. As protein: CASGPDATNEKLFF. Full variable domain (missing parts from reference TRBV27 and TRBJ1-4): EAQVTQNPRYLITVTGKKLTVTCSQNMNHEYMSWYRQDPGLGLRQIYYSMNVEVTDKGDVPEGYKVSRKEKRNFPLILESPSPNQTSLYFCASGPDATNEKLFFGSGTQLSVL.

This clonotype was counted a few times. The J gene is TRBJ2-7, the V gene TRBV4-1; D not resolved. Germline CDR1 reads MGHRA; CDR2 reads YSYEKL. The CDR3 contains 14 residues. V lost 1 base and J 0 bases, leaving 7 bases between the germline ends. CDR3 nucleotides: TGCGCCAGCAGCCAAGGGGAAACCTCCTACGAGCAGTACTTC. This translates into CASSQGETSYEQYF.

This clonotype was observed a few times. The chain is built from TRBV7-9 and TRBJ2-7, with a tentative D call TRBD2 (5 bases). Germline CDR1 is SEHNR and CDR2 is FQNEAQ (reference sequence). Deletions cut 1 base from V and 9 bases from J, with 10 bases between. This CDR3 has 12 residues. CDR3 DNA: TGTGCCAGCAGCTTAGAGGCGGAGGCGCAGTACTTC. Its protein product is CASSLEAEAQYF.

This clonotype was detected only once. The J gene is TRBJ2-1, the V gene TRBV7-9; no clear D. The CDR3 consists of 12 residues. Germline V CDR1 and CDR2: SEHNR, FQNEAQ (reference sequence). The V end lost 5 bases, the J end lost 10 bases, and 12 bases lay between the germline ends. This CDR3 is CASSPFLGEQFF. Here the CDR3 DNA reads TGTGCCAGCAGCCCCTTCCTTGGAGAGCAGTTCTTC. Full variable domain (remainder filled in from reference TRBV7-9 and TRBJ2-1): DTGVSQNPRHKITKRGQNVTFRCDPISEHNRLYWYRQTLGQGPEFLTYFQNEAQLEKSRLLSDRFSAERPKGSFSTLEIQRTEQGDSAMYLCASSPFLGEQFFGPGTRLTVL.

The V and J genes are TRBV6-1 and TRBJ2-3; D possibly corresponds to TRBD2 (5 bases). Looked up from germline, CDR1 is MNHNS and CDR2 is SASEGT. The CDR3 sequence is 12 residues long. Trimming took 2 bases from V and 8 from J, leaving 8 bases between them. The CDR3 loop reads CASSELAGTQYF. The CDR3, as DNA: TGTGCCAGCAGTGAACTGGCGGGTACGCAGTATTTT.

This sequence joins TRBV7-6 and TRBJ2-7; possible D gene TRBD2, 5 bases. The CDR3 is made up of 14 amino acids. The ends were cut back, 5 bases at V and 3 bases at J, with 14 bases in the middle. Germline CDR1 is SGHVS and CDR2 is FNYEAQ. This chain's CDR3 is CASSPRRGGYEQYF. CDR3 sequence (DNA): TGTGCCAGCAGCCCTCGACGGGGTGGCTACGAGCAGTACTTC.

This clonotype was seen only once. The rearrangement links TRBV5-6 to TRBJ1-1; tentatively, D is TRBD1 (6 bases). CDR3 length: 16 residues. V was trimmed by 3 bases and J by 2 bases, leaving 17 bases between them. Per germline, CDR1 SGHDT and CDR2 YYEEEE. CDR3 region: CASSWNPGQRNTEAFF. The CDR3 DNA is TGTGCCAGCAGCTGGAACCCGGGACAAAGAAACACTGAAGCTTTCTTT. The whole variable domain, filled in from reference TRBV5-6 and TRBJ1-1, reads DAGVTQSPTHLIKTRGQQVTLRCSPKSGHDTVSWYQQALGQGPQFIFQYYEEEERQRGNFPDRFSGHQFPNYSSELNVNALLLGDSALYLCASSWNPGQRNTEAFFGQGTRLTVV.

The chain recombines TRBV10-3 with TRBJ2-2; 8 bases fit TRBD2. The junction had 18 bases not matched to a gene; V was cut back by 8 bases and J by 4 bases. Germline V gene sequence: CDR1 ENHRY, CDR2 SYGVKD. This CDR3 is 18 amino acids long. As DNA, the CDR3 is TGTGCCATCGGGGGCCCGCTCGGCGGGAGCGGGAGCACCGGGGAGCTGTTTTTT. Its translation is CAIGGPLGGSGSTGELFF.

This rearrangement joins TRBV29-1 to TRBJ1-1, with a tentative D call TRBD1 (6 bases). The CDR3 has 13 residues. CDR1 is SQVTM, CDR2 ANQGSEA, per germline. The V end lost 4 bases, the J end lost 4 bases, and 13 bases lay between the germline ends. CDR3 residues: CSVATGATTEAFF. The CDR3 DNA reads TGCAGCGTTGCGACAGGAGCGACCACTGAAGCTTTCTTT.

A few counts support this clonotype. This sequence joins TRBV20-1 and TRBJ2-7; perhaps TRBD2 as D (6 bases). With 5 bases removed from V and 2 bases from J, the gap between germline ends came to 16 bases. This CDR3 is built from 14 residues. Germline assignment: CDR1 DFQATT and CDR2 SNEGSKA (reference sequence). The CDR3 is CSAASLANAYEQYF. The CDR3 DNA sequence: TGCAGTGCTGCGAGCCTAGCGAATGCCTACGAGCAGTACTTC.

The chain uses TRBV6-1 and TRBJ2-7; the D gene is possibly TRBD2 (6 bases). Germline V gene lookup returns CDR1 MNHNS and CDR2 SASEGT. There are 14 residues in the CDR3. V was pared by 3 bases and J by 2 bases, with 11 bases between. CDR3 residues: CASSDIGSPYEQYF. In nucleotides, the CDR3 is TGTGCCAGCAGTGATATCGGGAGCCCCTACGAGCAGTACTTC.

This clonotype was picked up a small number of times. The rearrangement joins TRBV15 to TRBJ1-6; D gene uncertain. Looked up from germline, CDR1 is LNHNV and CDR2 is YYDKDF (reference sequence). Trimming removed 11 bases at V and 3 bases at J, with 8 bases between. The length of the CDR3 is 12 residues. The CDR3 DNA reads TGTGCCTCGTCATACTATAATTCACCCCTCCACTTT. As protein: CASSYYNSPLHF.

The rearrangement joins TRBV7-8 to TRBJ2-3; TRBD2 might be the D (6 bases). This CDR3 has 14 residues. In germline, CDR1 is SGHVS, CDR2 FQNEAQ. V lost 6 bases, J lost 5 bases, and 15 bases lay in between. CDR3 region: CASSYLLGGDTQYF. The CDR3 bases are TGTGCCAGCAGTTACCTCCTGGGAGGAGATACGCAGTATTTT. Drawing the rest from reference TRBV7-8 and TRBJ2-3, the complete variable domain is GAGVSQSPRYKVAKRGQDVALRCDPISGHVSLFWYQQALGQGPEFLTYFQNEAQLDKSGLPSDRFFAERPEGSVSTLKIQRTQQEDSAVYLCASSYLLGGDTQYFGPGTRLTVL.

This clonotype was detected a few times. The chain carries TRBV29-1 and TRBJ2-5; either TRBD1 or TRBD2 may fit D (5 bases each). The better agreement between TRBJ2-7 and the DNA end casts doubt on the J call. This CDR3 contains 13 residues. Germline assignment: CDR1 SQVTM and CDR2 ANQGSEA. The DNA of the CDR3 is TGCAGCGTTGGGGACCCATCCCGAGGCGAGCAGTACTTC. Its translation: CSVGDPSRGEQYF.

This clonotype was counted many times. J is TRBJ2-1 and V is TRBV6-2 or TRBV6-3; TRBD2 is a possible D gene (6 bases). The CDR3 is 13 amino acids. Germline CDR1 MNHEY, CDR2 SVGEGT. Trimming stripped 4 bases from V and 8 bases from J, with 12 bases between. The CDR3 nucleotides are TGTGCCAGCAGTTGGGTAGCGGTCGATGAGCAGTTCTTC. It yields the protein CASSWVAVDEQFF.

The rearrangement joins TRBV12-3 or TRBV12-4 to TRBJ2-5; TRBD2 is a possible D gene (5 bases). Judging by the DNA end, TRBJ2-7 fits better; the J call may be wrong. CDR3 length: 15 residues. The CDR3 bases are TGTGCCAGCAGTTTAGGGCCCGGAGGTGGCTACGAGCAGTACTTC. It is translated as CASSLGPGGGYEQYF.

This clonotype was detected a few times. This chain uses TRBV5-1 with TRBJ2-3; D gene ambiguous. Germline V gives CDR1 SGHRS, CDR2 YFSETQ. The length of the CDR3 is 16 residues. V was clipped by 4 bases and J by 0 bases, with 15 bases between them. The CDR3 nucleotides are TGCGCCAGCAGCCCGGCCCCGACACCCAGCACAGATACGCAGTATTTT. This encodes CASSPAPTPSTDTQYF. Based on the CDR3 plus reference TRBV5-1 and TRBJ2-3, the full variable domain is KAGVTQTPRYLIKTRGQQVTLSCSPISGHRSVSWYQQTPGQGLQFLFEYFSETQRNKGNFPGRFSGRQFSNSRSEMNVSTLELGDSALYLCASSPAPTPSTDTQYFGPGTRLTVL.